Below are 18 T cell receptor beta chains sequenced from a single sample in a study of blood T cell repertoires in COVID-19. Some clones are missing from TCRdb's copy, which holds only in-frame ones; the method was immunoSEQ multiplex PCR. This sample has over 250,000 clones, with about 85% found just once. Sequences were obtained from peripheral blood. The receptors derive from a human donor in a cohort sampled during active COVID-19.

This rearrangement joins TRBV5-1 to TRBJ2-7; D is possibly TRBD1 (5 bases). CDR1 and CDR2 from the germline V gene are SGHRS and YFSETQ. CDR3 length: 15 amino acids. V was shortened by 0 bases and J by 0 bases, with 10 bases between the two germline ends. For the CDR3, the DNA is TGCGCCAGCAGCTTGGACAGGTCAAGCTCCTACGAGCAGTACTTC. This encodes CASSLDRSSSYEQYF.

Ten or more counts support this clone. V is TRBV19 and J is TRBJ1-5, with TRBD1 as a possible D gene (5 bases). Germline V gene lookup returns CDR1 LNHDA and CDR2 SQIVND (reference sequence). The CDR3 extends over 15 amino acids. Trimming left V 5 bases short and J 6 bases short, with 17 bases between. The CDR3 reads CASSPGPGGVQPQHF. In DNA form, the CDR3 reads TGTGCCAGTAGTCCGGGCCCCGGAGGGGTTCAGCCCCAGCATTTT. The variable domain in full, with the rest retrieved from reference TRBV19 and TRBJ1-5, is DGGITQSPKYLFRKEGQNVTLSCEQNLNHDAMYWYRQDPGQGLRLIYYSQIVNDFQKGDIAEGYSVSREKKESFPLTVTSAQKNPTAFYLCASSPGPGGVQPQHFGDGTRLSIL.

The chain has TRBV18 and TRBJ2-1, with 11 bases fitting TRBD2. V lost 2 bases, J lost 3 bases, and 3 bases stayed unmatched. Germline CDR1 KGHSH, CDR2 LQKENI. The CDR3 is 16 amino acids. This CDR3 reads CASSPYTSGSYNEQFF. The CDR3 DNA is TGTGCCAGCTCACCATATACTAGCGGGAGCTACAATGAGCAGTTCTTC.

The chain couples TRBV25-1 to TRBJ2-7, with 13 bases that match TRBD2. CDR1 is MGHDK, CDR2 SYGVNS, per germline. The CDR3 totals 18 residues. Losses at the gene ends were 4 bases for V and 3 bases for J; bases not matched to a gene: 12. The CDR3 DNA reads TGTGCCAGCAGTGGAGGACTAGCGGGGGCGGGGGCGCTCTACGAGCAGTACTTC. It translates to CASSGGLAGAGALYEQYF.

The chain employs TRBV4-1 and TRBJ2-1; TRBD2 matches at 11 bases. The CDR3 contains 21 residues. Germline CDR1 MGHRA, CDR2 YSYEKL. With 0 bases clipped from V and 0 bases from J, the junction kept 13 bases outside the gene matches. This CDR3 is CASSQEAAPSSGRTSYNEQFF. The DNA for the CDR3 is TGCGCCAGCAGCCAAGAGGCCGCCCCCTCTAGCGGGAGGACCTCCTACAATGAGCAGTTCTTC.

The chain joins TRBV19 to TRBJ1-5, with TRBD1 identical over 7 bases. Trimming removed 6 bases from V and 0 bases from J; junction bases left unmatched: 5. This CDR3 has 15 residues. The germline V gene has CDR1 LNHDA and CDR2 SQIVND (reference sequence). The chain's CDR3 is CASSKDRYSNQPQHF. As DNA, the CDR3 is TGTGCCAGTAGCAAGGACAGGTATAGCAATCAGCCCCAGCATTTT.

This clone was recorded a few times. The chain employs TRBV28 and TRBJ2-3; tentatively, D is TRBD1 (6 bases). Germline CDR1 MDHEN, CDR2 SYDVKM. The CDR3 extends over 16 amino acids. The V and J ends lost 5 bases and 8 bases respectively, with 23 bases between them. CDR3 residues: CASSPPRGGTSRTQYF. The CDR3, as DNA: TGTGCCAGCAGTCCCCCCCGTGGGGGCACATCGCGTACGCAGTATTTT.

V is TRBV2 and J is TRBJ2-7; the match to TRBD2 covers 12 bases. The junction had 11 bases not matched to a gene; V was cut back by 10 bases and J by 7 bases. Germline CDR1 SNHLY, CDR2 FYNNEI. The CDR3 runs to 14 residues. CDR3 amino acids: CATTSWLAGGEQYF. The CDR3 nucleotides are TGTGCCACCACGAGTTGGCTAGCGGGAGGGGAGCAGTACTTC.

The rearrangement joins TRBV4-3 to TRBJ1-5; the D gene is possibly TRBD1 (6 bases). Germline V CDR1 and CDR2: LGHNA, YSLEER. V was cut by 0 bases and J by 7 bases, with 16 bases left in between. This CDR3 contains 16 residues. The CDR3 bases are TGCGCCAGCAGCCAAGACCCTCCTGGCAGGGGACAGCCCCAGCATTTT. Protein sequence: CASSQDPPGRGQPQHF.

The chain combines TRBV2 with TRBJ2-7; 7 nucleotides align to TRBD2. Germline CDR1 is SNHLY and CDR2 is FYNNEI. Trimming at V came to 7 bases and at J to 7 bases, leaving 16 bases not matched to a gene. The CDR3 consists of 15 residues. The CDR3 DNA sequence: TGTGCCAGCACCCTAAAATCAGGACTAGTCAGGGAGCAGTACTTC. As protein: CASTLKSGLVREQYF.

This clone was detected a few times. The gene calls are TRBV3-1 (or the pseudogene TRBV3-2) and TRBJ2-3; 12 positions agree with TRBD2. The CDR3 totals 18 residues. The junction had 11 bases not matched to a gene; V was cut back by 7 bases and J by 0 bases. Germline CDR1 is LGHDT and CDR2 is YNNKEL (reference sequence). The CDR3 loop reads CASTAGLAGFGSTDTQYF. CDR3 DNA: TGTGCCAGCACGGCTGGACTAGCGGGATTCGGGAGCACAGATACGCAGTATTTT.

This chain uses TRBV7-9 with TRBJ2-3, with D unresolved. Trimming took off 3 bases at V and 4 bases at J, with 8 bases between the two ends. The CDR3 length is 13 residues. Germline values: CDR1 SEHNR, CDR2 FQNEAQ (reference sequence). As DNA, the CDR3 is TGTGCCAGCAGCTTGGCAGGCTCAGATACGCAGTATTTT. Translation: CASSLAGSDTQYF.

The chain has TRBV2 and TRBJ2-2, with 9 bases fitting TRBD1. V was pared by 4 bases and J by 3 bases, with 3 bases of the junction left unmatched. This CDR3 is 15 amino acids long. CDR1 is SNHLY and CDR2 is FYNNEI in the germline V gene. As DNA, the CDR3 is TGTGCCAGCAGTGTAAGGACAGGGGACACCGGGGAGCTGTTTTTT. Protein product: CASSVRTGDTGELFF.

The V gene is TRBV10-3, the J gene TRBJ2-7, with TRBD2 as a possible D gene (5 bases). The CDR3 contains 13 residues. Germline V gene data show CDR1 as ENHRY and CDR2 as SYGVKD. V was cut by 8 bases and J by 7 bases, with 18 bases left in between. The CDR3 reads CAISAVLTGEQYF. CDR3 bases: TGTGCCATCTCAGCGGTCCTTACCGGGGAGCAGTACTTC.

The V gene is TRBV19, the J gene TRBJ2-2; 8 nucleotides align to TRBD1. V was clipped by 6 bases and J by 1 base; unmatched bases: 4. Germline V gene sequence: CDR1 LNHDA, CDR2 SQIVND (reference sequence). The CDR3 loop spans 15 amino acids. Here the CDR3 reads CASRDRVGNTGELFF. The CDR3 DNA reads TGTGCCAGTAGGGACAGGGTAGGGAACACCGGGGAGCTGTTTTTT.

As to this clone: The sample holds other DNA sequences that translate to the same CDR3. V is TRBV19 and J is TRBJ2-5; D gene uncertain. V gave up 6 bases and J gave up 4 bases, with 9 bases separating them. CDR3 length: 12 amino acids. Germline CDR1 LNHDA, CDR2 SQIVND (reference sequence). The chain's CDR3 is CASRQSGETQYF. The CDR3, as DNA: TGTGCCAGTAGACAGAGTGGAGAGACCCAGTACTTC. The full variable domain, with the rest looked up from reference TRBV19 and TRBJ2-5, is DGGITQSPKYLFRKEGQNVTLSCEQNLNHDAMYWYRQDPGQGLRLIYYSQIVNDFQKGDIAEGYSVSREKKESFPLTVTSAQKNPTAFYLCASRQSGETQYFGPGTRLLVL.

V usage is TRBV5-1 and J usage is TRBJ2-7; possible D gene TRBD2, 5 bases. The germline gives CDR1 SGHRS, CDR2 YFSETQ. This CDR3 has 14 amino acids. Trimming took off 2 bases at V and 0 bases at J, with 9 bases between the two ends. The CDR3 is CASSFGGRSYEQYF. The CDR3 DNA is TGCGCCAGCAGCTTTGGCGGGCGCTCCTACGAGCAGTACTTC.

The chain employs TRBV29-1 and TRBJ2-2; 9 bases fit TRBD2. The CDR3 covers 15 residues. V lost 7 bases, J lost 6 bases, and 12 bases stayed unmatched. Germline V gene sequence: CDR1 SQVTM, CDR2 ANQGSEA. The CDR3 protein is CSDARGTSLPGELFF. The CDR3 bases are TGCAGCGACGCTCGGGGGACTAGCCTACCCGGGGAGCTGTTTTTT.